This T cell receptor (beta chain) was sequenced during a study of T cell responses to AZD1222 COVID-19 vaccine. As concerns this clone: Its antigen is as yet unknown.

The CDR3 has 14 amino acids. The V and J ends lost 8 bases and 2 bases, in that order; junction bases with no gene match: 3. Germline V lookup: CDR1 MDHEN, CDR2 SYDVKM. Sequenced by immunoSEQ multiplex PCR; TCRdb stores in-frame clones only, minus some. The table includes 90,000 to 120,000 clones, approximately 89% detected once. Study-wide findings and caveats: It should be noted that donors were predominantly white British and more often female, and clonal diversity was possibly underestimated.

The chain joins TRBV28 to TRBJ2-1, with TRBD2 identical over 10 bases. The source was peripheral blood, collected on day 0 of MenACWY control vaccination. The clonotype was recovered from an adult in good health. CDR3 coding DNA: TGTGCCAGCCAAAGCGGGGGGGCCTACAATGAGCAGTTCTTC. Translated: CASQSGGAYNEQFF.